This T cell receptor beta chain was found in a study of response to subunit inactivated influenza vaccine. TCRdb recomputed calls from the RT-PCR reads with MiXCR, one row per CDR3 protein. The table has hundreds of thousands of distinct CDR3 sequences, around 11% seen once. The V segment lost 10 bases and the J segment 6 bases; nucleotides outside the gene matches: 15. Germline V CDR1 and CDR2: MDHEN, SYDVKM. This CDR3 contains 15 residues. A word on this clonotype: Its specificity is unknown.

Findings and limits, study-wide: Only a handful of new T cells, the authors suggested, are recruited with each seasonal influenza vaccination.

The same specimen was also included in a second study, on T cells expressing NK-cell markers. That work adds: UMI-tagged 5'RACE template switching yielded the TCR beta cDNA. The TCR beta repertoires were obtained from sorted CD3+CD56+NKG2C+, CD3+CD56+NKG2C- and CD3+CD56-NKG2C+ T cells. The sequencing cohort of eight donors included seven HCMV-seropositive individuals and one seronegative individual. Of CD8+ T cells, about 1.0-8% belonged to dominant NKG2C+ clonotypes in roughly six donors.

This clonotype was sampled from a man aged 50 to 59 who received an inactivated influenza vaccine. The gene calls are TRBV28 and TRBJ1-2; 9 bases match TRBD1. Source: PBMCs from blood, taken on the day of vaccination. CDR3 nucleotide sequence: TGTGCCACGGATGCCGGGACAGGGTTTAATCATGGCTACACCTTC. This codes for CATDAGTGFNHGYTF.